These 5 T cell receptor beta chains were sequenced from one sample in a study of blood T cell repertoires in COVID-19. Using immunoSEQ multiplex PCR, the repertoire was profiled, and TCRdb retains in-frame clones only, with some absent. The sample contains 200,000 or so clones, 89% of which appear only once. The sequencing input was PBMCs or T cells enriched from blood (not recorded which). These receptors came from a woman in her late teens or twenties who had recovered from COVID-19.

This clone was seen once. The CDR3 DNA reads TGTGCCATGCGGGCCGGCGGTGAAAAACTGTTTTTT. Protein: CAMRAGGEKLFF. The chain couples TRBV11-2 to TRBJ1-4, with unresolved D. Germline values: CDR1 SGHAT, CDR2 FQNNGV. Trimming pared 10 bases from V and 7 bases from J, leaving 13 bases between. This CDR3 is 12 amino acids long.

V and J are TRBV6-5 and TRBJ2-7; D may be TRBD1 (6 bases). The ends were cut back, 0 bases at V and 0 bases at J, with 12 bases in the middle. Germline CDR1 MNHEY, CDR2 SVGAGI. CDR3 length: 16 residues. Here the CDR3 DNA reads TGTGCCAGCAGTTACTCGGGGGCAAGGAGCTCCTACGAGCAGTACTTC. This translates into CASSYSGARSSYEQYF.

This chain joins TRBV7-9 and TRBJ1-3, with 7 positions matching TRBD1. With 2 bases clipped from V and 2 bases from J, the junction kept 6 bases outside the gene matches. This CDR3 is 16 amino acids long. Germline CDR1 SEHNR, CDR2 FQNEAQ (reference sequence). This chain's CDR3 is CASSLSPDRAGNTIYF. In DNA, the CDR3 is TGTGCCAGCAGCTTATCCCCAGACAGGGCTGGAAACACCATATATTTT.

The chain uses TRBV9 and TRBJ1-2; no definite D call. The V and J ends lost 3 bases and 0 bases respectively, with 6 bases between them. The CDR3 covers 13 residues. Looked up from germline, CDR1 is SGDLS and CDR2 is YYNGEE. The CDR3 region is CASSATTNYGYTF. CDR3 in DNA: TGTGCCAGCAGCGCGACTACTAACTATGGCTACACCTTC.

This chain uses TRBV29-1 with TRBJ2-1; D ambiguous. Germline lookup yields CDR1 SQVTM and CDR2 ANQGSEA. This CDR3 contains 12 residues. Trimming pared 1 base from V and 7 bases from J, leaving 8 bases between. The CDR3: CSVEGQKNEQFF. In DNA form, the CDR3 reads TGCAGCGTTGAAGGACAAAAAAATGAGCAGTTCTTC.